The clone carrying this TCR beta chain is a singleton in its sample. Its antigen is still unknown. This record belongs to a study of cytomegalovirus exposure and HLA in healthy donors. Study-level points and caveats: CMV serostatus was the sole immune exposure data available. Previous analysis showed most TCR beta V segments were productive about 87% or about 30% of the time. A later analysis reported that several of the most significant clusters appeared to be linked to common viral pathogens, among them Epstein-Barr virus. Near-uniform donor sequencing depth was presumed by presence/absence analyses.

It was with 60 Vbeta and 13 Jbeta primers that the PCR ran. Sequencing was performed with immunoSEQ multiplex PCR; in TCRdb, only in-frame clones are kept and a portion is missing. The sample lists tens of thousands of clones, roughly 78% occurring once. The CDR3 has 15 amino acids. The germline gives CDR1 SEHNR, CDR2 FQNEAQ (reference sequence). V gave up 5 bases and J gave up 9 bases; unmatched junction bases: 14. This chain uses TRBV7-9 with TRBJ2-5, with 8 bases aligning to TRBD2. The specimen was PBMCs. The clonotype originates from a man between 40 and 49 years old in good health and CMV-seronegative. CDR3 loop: CASSRRGGGGVAQYF. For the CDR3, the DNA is TGTGCCAGCAGCCGTCGGGGGGGCGGCGGAGTGGCCCAGTACTTC. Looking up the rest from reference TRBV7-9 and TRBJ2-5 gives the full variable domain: DTGVSQNPRHKITKRGQNVTFRCDPISEHNRLYWYRQTLGQGPEFLTYFQNEAQLEKSRLLSDRFSAERPKGSFSTLEIQRTEQGDSAMYLCASSRRGGGGVAQYFGPGTRLLVL.